This T cell receptor (beta chain) appears in the sequencing data of a study of CD8+ T cells in alopecia areata. In the study overall: A regimen of oral tofacitinib, 5 to 10 mg twice daily, was given to treated patients.

RNA was extracted and reverse transcribed into cDNA as the sequencing template. Method: immunoSEQ multiplex PCR; TCRdb's copy keeps in-frame clones and lacks some. The repertoire holds about 100,000 clones, with 84% as singletons. Described treatment: oral pan-JAK inhibitor, 5-10 mg twice daily. This CDR3 spans 13 amino acids. The ends lost 2 bases at V and 8 bases at J; junction bases unmatched: 4. Germline V gene sequence: CDR1 MGHRA, CDR2 YSYEKL. V and J are TRBV4-1 and TRBJ1-2, with 8 positions matching TRBD1. The receptor comes from a human donor with alopecia areata. The sequences come from CD8+ T cells sorted from blood, collected at week 24, from a patient treated with tofacitinib. The CDR3, as DNA: TGCGCCAGCAGCCAAACAGGGGGTCGAGGCTACACCTTC. Its protein is CASSQTGGRGYTF.